This entry features one T cell receptor beta chain sequence. Antigen unknown. The protocol was immunoSEQ multiplex PCR, while the TCRdb copy is restricted to in-frame clones and leaves out a portion. This sample carries 100,000 to 150,000 clones, roughly 85% of them seen once, and the ten largest clones take roughly 2%. Germline CDR1 is LNHDA and CDR2 is SQIVND (reference sequence). CDR3 length: 14 residues. V lost 5 bases, J lost 7 bases, and 8 bases stayed unmatched. This sample is part of a study of cytotoxic CD8 clonotypes in ibrutinib-treated CLL. Across the study: Response sampling came at median 12 months of treatment, ranging about 6 to 40 months.

General observations from the study: Public clonotypes, rarely seen, contracted or held steady on treatment. T-cell clonality at baseline went above that of age-matched healthy donors and rose and fell with circulating CD8+ T-cell counts. Upon ibrutinib response clonality rose, and upon progression it fell back toward baseline.

The clonotype originates from a human donor with chronic lymphocytic leukemia. The chain recombines TRBV19 with TRBJ2-5; 9 bases fit TRBD1. The material was PBMCs, obtained after 24 months of ibrutinib treatment. The DNA for the CDR3 is TGTGCCAGTAGTCCTCGACAGGGGGAAGTGACCCAGTACTTC. Its translation is CASSPRQGEVTQYF.